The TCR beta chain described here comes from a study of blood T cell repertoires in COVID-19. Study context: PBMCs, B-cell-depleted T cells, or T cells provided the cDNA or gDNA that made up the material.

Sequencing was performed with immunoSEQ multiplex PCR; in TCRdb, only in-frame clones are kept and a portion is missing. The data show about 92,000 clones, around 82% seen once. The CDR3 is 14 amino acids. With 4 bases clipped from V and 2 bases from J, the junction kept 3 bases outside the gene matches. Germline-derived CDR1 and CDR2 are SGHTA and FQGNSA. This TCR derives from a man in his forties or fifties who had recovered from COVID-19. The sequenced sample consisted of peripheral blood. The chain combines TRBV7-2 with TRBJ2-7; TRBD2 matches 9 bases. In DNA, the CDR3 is TGTGCCAGCAGCTCGACTAGCGGCCCCTACGAGCAGTACTTC. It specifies CASSSTSGPYEQYF.